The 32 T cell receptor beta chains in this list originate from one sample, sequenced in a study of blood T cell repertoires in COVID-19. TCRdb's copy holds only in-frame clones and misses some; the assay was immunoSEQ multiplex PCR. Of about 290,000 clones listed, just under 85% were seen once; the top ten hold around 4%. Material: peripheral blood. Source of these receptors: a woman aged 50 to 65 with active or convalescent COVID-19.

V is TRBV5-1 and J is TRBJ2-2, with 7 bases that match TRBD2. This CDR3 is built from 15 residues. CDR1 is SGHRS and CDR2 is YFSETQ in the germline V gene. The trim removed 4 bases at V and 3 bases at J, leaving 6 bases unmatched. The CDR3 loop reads CASSRSGIDTGELFF. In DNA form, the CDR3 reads TGCGCCAGCAGCCGGAGCGGGATTGACACCGGGGAGCTGTTTTTT.

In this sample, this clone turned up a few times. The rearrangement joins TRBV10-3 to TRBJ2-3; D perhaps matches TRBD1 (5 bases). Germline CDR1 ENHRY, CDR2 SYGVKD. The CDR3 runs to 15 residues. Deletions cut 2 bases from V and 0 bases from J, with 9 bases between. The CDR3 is CAISEDSSSTDTQYF. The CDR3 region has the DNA TGTGCCATCAGTGAGGACAGCTCTAGCACAGATACGCAGTATTTT.

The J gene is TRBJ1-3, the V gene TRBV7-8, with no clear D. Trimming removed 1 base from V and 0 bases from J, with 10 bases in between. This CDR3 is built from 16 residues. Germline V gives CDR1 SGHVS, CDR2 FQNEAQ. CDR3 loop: CASSLGVASSGNTIYF. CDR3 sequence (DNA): TGTGCCAGCAGCTTAGGGGTAGCCAGCTCTGGAAACACCATATATTTT.

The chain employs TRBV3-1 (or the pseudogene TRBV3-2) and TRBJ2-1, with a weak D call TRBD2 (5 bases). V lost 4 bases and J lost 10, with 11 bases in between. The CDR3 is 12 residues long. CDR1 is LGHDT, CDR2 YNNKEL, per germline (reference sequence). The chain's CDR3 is CASSLLGREQFF. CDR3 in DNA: TGTGCCAGCAGCCTTTTGGGGAGAGAGCAGTTCTTC.

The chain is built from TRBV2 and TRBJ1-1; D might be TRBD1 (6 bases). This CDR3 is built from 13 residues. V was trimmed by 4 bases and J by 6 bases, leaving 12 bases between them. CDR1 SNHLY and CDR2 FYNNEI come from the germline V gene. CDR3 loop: CASSARDMAEAFF. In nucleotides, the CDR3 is TGTGCCAGCAGTGCTCGGGACATGGCTGAAGCTTTCTTT.

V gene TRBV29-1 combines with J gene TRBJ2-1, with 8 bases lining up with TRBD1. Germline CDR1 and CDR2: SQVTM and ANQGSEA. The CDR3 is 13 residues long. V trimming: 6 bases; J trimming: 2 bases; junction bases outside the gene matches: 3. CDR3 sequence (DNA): TGCAGCGTCCGACAGGGGACCTACAATGAGCAGTTCTTC. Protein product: CSVRQGTYNEQFF.

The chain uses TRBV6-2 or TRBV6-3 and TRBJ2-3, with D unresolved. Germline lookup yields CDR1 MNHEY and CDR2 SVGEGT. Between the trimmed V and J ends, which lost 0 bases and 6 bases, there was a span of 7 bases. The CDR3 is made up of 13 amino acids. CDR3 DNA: TGTGCCAGCAGTTACTCAGAAGCGGATACGCAGTATTTT. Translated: CASSYSEADTQYF.

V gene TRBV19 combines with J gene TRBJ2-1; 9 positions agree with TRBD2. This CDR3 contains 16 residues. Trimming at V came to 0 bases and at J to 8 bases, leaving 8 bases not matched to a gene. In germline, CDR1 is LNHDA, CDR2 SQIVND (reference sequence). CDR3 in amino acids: CASSIEAVAGADEQFF. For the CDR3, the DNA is TGTGCCAGTAGTATAGAGGCGGTAGCGGGAGCCGATGAGCAGTTCTTC.

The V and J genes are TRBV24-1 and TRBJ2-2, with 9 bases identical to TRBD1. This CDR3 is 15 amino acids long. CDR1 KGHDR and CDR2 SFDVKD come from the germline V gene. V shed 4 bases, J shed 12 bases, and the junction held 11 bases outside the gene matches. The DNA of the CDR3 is TGTGCCACCAGTGAGCCCGGGACAGGGAGAGGAAAGCTGTTTTTT. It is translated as CATSEPGTGRGKLFF.

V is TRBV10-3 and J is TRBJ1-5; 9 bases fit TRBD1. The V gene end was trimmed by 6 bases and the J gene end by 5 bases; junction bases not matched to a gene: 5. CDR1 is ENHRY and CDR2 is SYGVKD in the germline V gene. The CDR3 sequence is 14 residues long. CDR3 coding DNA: TGTGCCATCAGGGGGGGACAGGGCCATCAGCCCCAGCATTTT. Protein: CAIRGGQGHQPQHF.

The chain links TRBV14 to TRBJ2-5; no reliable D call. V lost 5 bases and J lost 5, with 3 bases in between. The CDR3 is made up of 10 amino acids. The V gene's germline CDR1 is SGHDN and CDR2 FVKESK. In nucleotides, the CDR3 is TGTGCCAGCAGCAGCGAGACCCAGTACTTC. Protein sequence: CASSSETQYF.

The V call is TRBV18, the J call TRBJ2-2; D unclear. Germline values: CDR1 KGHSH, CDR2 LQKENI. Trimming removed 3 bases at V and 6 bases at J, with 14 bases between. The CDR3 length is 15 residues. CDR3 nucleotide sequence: TGTGCCAGCTCACCCAACCCTGTACTGCCCGGGGAGCTGTTTTTT. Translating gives CASSPNPVLPGELFF.

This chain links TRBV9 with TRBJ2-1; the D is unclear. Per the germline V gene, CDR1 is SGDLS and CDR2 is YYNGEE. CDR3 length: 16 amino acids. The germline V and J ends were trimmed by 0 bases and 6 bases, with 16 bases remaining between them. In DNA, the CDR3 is TGTGCCAGCAGCGTAGAAAGTATCGGGTCGCGCAATGAGCAGTTCTTC. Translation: CASSVESIGSRNEQFF.

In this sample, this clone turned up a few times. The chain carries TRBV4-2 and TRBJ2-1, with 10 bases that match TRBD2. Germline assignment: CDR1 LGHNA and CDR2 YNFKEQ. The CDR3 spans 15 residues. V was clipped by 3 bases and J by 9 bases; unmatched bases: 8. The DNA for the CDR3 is TGTGCCAGCAGCCAGGCCCTAGCGGGAGTTAGTGAGCAGTTCTTC. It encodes CASSQALAGVSEQFF.

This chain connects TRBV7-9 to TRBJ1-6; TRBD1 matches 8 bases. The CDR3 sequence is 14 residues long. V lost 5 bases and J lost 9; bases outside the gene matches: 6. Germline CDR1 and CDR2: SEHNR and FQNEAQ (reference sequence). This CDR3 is CASSRTGPGSPLHF. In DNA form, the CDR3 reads TGTGCCAGCAGCCGGACAGGGCCGGGTTCACCCCTCCACTTT.

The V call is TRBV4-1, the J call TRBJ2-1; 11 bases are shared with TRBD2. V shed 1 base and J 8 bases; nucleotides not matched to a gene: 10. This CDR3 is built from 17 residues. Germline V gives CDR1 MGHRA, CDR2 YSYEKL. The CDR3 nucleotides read TGCGCCAGCAGCCAAGGGGGTAGCGGGAGGGCCGAGGATGAGCAGTTCTTC. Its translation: CASSQGGSGRAEDEQFF.

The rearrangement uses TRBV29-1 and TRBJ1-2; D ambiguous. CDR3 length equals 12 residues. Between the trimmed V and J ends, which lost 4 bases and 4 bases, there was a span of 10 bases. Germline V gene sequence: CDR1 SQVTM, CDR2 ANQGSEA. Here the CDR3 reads CSVGGPVYGYTF. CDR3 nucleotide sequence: TGCAGCGTTGGTGGTCCGGTCTATGGCTACACCTTC.

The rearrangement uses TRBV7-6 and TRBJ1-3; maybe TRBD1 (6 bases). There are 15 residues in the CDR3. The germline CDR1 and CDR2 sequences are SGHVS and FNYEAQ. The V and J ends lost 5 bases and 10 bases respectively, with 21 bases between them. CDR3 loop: CASSLGTGFKGTIYF. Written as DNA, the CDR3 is TGTGCCAGCAGCCTCGGAACAGGGTTTAAGGGGACCATATATTTT.

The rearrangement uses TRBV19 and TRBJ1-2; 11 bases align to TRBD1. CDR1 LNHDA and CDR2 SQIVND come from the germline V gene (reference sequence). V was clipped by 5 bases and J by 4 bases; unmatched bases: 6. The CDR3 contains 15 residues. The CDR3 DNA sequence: TGTGCCAGTAGTCTACCGGGACAGGGGGGCTATGGCTACACCTTC. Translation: CASSLPGQGGYGYTF.

CDR3 bases: TGCGCCAGCAGTTCGGAGGAAGGTTATCCGAGGGAGCAGTACTTC. This codes for CASSSEEGYPREQYF. The chain joins TRBV5-1 to TRBJ2-7; the D gene is possibly TRBD2 (5 bases). V lost 5 bases and J 7 bases, leaving 22 bases between the germline ends. The CDR3 length is 15 residues. From germline, CDR1 is SGHRS and CDR2 YFSETQ.

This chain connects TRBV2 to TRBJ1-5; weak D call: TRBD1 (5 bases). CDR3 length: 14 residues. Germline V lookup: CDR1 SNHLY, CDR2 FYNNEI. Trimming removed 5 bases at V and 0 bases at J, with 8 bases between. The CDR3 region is CASSRDFSNQPQHF. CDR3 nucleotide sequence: TGTGCCAGCAGTAGGGACTTTAGCAATCAGCCCCAGCATTTT.

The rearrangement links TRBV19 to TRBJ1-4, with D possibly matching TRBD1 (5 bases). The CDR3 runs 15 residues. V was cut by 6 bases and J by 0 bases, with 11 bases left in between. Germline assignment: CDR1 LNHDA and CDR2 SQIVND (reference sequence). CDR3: CASRRDRATNEKLFF. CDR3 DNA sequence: TGTGCCAGTAGACGCGACAGAGCAACTAATGAAAAACTGTTTTTT. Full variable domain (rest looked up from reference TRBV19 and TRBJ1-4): DGGITQSPKYLFRKEGQNVTLSCEQNLNHDAMYWYRQDPGQGLRLIYYSQIVNDFQKGDIAEGYSVSREKKESFPLTVTSAQKNPTAFYLCASRRDRATNEKLFFGSGTQLSVL.

CDR3: CASSSRTGESAQHF. DNA of the CDR3: TGTGCCAGCAGTTCAAGGACGGGGGAATCAGCCCAGCATTTT. This chain joins TRBV28 and TRBJ1-5; D possibly corresponds to TRBD1 (5 bases). The CDR3 extends over 14 amino acids. Germline CDR1 is MDHEN and CDR2 is SYDVKM. Trimming took off 4 bases at V and 11 bases at J, with 18 bases between the two ends.

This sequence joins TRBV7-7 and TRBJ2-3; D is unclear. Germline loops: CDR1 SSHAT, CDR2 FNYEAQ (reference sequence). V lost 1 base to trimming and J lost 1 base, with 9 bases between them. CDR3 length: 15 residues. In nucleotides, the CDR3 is TGTGCCAGCAGCTTAGGGTCAGATCGCACAGATACGCAGTATTTT. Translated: CASSLGSDRTDTQYF.

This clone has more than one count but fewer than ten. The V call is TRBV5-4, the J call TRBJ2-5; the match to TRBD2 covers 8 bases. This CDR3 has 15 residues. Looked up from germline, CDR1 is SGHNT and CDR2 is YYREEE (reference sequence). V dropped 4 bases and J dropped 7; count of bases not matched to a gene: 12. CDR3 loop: CASSAPGLGAGTQYF. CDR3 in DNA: TGTGCCAGCAGCGCACCGGGACTAGGGGCGGGGACCCAGTACTTC.

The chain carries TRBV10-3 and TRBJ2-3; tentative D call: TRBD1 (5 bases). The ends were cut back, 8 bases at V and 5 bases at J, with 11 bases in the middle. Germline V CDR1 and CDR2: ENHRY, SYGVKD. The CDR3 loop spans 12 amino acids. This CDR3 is CAIGADRDTQYF. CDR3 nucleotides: TGTGCCATCGGGGCAGATAGAGATACGCAGTATTTT.

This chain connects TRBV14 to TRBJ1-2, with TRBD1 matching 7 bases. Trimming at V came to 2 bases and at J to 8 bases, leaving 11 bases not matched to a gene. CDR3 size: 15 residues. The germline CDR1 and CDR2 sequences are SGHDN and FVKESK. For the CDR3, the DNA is TGTGCCAGCAGCCAAATGCGACAGGGATCAGGGGGCTACACCTTC. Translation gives CASSQMRQGSGGYTF.

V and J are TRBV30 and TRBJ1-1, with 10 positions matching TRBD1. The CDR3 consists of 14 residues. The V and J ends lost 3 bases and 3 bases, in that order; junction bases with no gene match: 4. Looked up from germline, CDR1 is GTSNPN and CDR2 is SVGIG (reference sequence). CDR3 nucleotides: TGTGCCTGGAGCGAGGACAGGGGGTACACTGAAGCTTTCTTT. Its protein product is CAWSEDRGYTEAFF.

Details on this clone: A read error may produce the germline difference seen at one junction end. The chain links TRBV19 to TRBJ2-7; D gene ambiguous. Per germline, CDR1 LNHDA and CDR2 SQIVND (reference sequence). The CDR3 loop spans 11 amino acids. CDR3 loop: CASSIGWHLTF. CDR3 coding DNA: TGTGCCAGTAGTATCGGGTGGCACCTGACCTTC.

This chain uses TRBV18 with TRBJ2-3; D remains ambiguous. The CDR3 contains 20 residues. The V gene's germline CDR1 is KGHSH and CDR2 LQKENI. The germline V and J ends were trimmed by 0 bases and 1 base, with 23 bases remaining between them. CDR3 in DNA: TGTGCCAGCTCACCACCTTTAGTGGCACCCTCGAGGATAGGCACAGATACGCAGTATTTT. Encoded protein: CASSPPLVAPSRIGTDTQYF.

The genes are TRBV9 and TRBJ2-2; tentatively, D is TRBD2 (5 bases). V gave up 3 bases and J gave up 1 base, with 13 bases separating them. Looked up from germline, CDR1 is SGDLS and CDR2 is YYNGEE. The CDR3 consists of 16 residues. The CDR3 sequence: CASSAAVSRNTGELFF. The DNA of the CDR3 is TGTGCCAGCAGCGCAGCGGTGAGTCGGAACACCGGGGAGCTGTTTTTT.

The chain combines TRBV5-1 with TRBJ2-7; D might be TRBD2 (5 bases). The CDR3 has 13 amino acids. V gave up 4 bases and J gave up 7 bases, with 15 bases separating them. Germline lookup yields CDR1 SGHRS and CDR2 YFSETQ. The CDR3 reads CASSRELSGEQYF. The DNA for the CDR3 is TGCGCCAGCAGCCGGGAACTCTCTGGGGAGCAGTACTTC.